This T cell receptor (beta chain) was observed in a study of cytomegalovirus exposure and HLA in healthy donors. Study-level findings and limits: A few V segments could not be told apart, such as TRBV6-2 and TRBV6-3, and were left out.

Amplification used 60 Vbeta primers and 13 Jbeta primers. Method: immunoSEQ multiplex PCR; TCRdb's copy keeps in-frame clones and lacks some. The data contain fewer than 250,000 clones, around four fifths of them singletons. Germline V gene data show CDR1 as SGHTA and CDR2 as FQGTGA. CDR3 size: 14 residues. J was trimmed by 9 bases and V by 3 bases; bases with no gene match: 8. In regard to this clone: The antigen remains unidentified.

The specimen sequenced was PBMCs. The sequence derives from a boy aged 2-15 years in good health and CMV-seronegative. The chain links TRBV7-3 to TRBJ2-1, with 7 bases aligning to TRBD1. This CDR3 reads CASSLQGEFSEQFF. CDR3 in DNA: TGTGCCAGCAGCTTGCAGGGGGAGTTCAGTGAGCAGTTCTTC.